One and the same sample provided the 28 T cell receptor beta chains below, sequenced in a study of blood T cell repertoires in COVID-19. Measured with immunoSEQ multiplex PCR; TCRdb has only the in-frame clones, and not every one. The profile shows under 200,000 clones, approximately 80% of them singletons. Sequenced: peripheral blood. These receptors all come from a human donor in a cohort sampled during active COVID-19.

V is TRBV19 and J is TRBJ1-5; D gene ambiguous. V was trimmed by 5 bases and J by 8 bases, leaving 13 bases between them. Germline CDR1 LNHDA, CDR2 SQIVND (reference sequence). The CDR3 runs to 13 residues. CDR3 protein: CASSFLSQEPQHF. Here the CDR3 DNA reads TGTGCCAGTAGTTTTCTCTCTCAGGAGCCCCAGCATTTT.

The chain links TRBV10-3 to TRBJ2-7; 10 bases are shared with TRBD2. The CDR3 extends over 14 amino acids. V trimming: 11 bases; J trimming: 5 bases; junction bases outside the gene matches: 12. Germline-derived CDR1 and CDR2 are ENHRY and SYGVKD. In DNA, the CDR3 is TGTGCCGTCGGCCCCGGGACTAGCGTCCACGAGCAGTACTTC. Residues: CAVGPGTSVHEQYF.

The chain carries TRBV5-1 and TRBJ2-5; 15 nucleotides match TRBD2. CDR3 length: 17 amino acids. Germline CDR1 SGHRS, CDR2 YFSETQ. The V segment lost 6 bases and the J segment 5 bases; nucleotides outside the gene matches: 11. The CDR3 reads CASIRGLAGGPRETQYF. The CDR3 DNA sequence: TGCGCCAGCATCAGAGGACTAGCGGGAGGGCCGAGGGAGACCCAGTACTTC.

J is TRBJ2-7 and V is TRBV2; 9 positions agree with TRBD2. The CDR3 has 14 residues. The V gene's germline CDR1 is SNHLY and CDR2 FYNNEI. Trimming cost V 3 bases and J 7 bases; bases outside gene matches: 7. The CDR3 DNA follows: TGTGCCAGCAGTGACCTAGCGGGACGGGGGGAGCAGTACTTC. This sequence encodes CASSDLAGRGEQYF.

This rearrangement joins TRBV5-1 to TRBJ2-5; TRBD2 agrees at 14 bases. CDR1 SGHRS and CDR2 YFSETQ come from the germline V gene. J was trimmed by 5 bases and V by 3 bases; bases with no gene match: 6. The CDR3 spans 16 residues. CDR3 DNA: TGCGCCAGCAGCTCTGGGACTAGCGGGAGCCGGGAGACCCAGTACTTC. Translating gives CASSSGTSGSRETQYF.

The genes are TRBV3-1 (or the pseudogene TRBV3-2) and TRBJ2-7, with D possibly matching TRBD2 (6 bases). The length of the CDR3 is 17 residues. V was shortened by 0 bases and J by 3 bases, with 18 bases between the two germline ends. The germline CDR1 and CDR2 sequences are LGHDT and YNNKEL (reference sequence). The CDR3 DNA is TGTGCCAGCAGCCAAGATCGTAGTATCGCGGGGCGCTACGAGCAGTACTTC. Protein sequence: CASSQDRSIAGRYEQYF.

The chain is built from TRBV6-4 and TRBJ1-4; no firm D call. The germline CDR1 and CDR2 sequences are MRHNA and SNTAGT. The CDR3 covers 13 residues. Trimming pared 9 bases from V and 5 bases from J, leaving 13 bases between. The CDR3 coding sequence is TGTGCCAGGAACAGTGAAGGAAATGAAAAACTGTTTTTT. Amino acid sequence: CARNSEGNEKLFF.

This chain joins TRBV18 and TRBJ2-1; TRBD1 agrees at 11 bases. The CDR3 runs to 15 residues. Trimming at V came to 4 bases and at J to 6 bases, leaving 5 bases not matched to a gene. The germline gives CDR1 KGHSH, CDR2 LQKENI. CDR3: CASSRPGTGGNEQFF. CDR3 DNA: TGTGCCAGCTCACGCCCCGGGACAGGGGGCAATGAGCAGTTCTTC. Together with reference TRBV18 and TRBJ2-1, the CDR3 gives the full variable domain: NAGVMQNPRHLVRRRGQEARLRCSPMKGHSHVYWYRQLPEEGLKFMVYLQKENIIDESGMPKERFSAEFPKEGPSILRIQQVVRGDSAAYFCASSRPGTGGNEQFFGPGTRLTVL.

This clone appeared a few times. The chain uses TRBV3-1 (or the pseudogene TRBV3-2) and TRBJ2-7; D is perhaps TRBD2 (5 bases). Germline CDR1 reads LGHDT; CDR2 reads YNNKEL (reference sequence). Trimming removed 2 bases from V and 6 bases from J, with 17 bases in between. The CDR3 has 15 amino acids. CDR3 amino acids: CASSQPPTGLSEQYF. CDR3 in DNA: TGTGCCAGCAGCCAACCCCCAACGGGGTTGAGCGAGCAGTACTTC.

The rearrangement links TRBV7-9 to TRBJ2-7, with a tentative D call TRBD1 (6 bases). The germline gives CDR1 SEHNR, CDR2 FQNEAQ (reference sequence). V was pared by 5 bases and J by 5 bases, with 13 bases between. The CDR3 length is 13 residues. The CDR3 is CASSPTGKNEQYF. For the CDR3, the DNA is TGTGCCAGCAGCCCGACAGGCAAAAACGAGCAGTACTTC.

The J gene is TRBJ2-3, the V gene TRBV25-1; 7 nucleotides line up with TRBD1. The CDR3 runs 15 residues. The germline gives CDR1 MGHDK, CDR2 SYGVNS. V was pared by 4 bases and J by 2 bases, with 6 bases of the junction left unmatched. In DNA form, the CDR3 reads TGTGCCAGCAGTGTCCGGGACAGCGACACAGATACGCAGTATTTT. This sequence encodes CASSVRDSDTDTQYF. Variable domain in full (rest from reference TRBV25-1 and TRBJ2-3): EADIYQTPRYLVIGTGKKITLECSQTMGHDKMYWYQQDPGMELHLIHYSYGVNSTEKGDLSSESTVSRIRTEHFPLTLESARPSHTSQYLCASSVRDSDTDTQYFGPGTRLTVL.

This clone was observed once. The chain couples TRBV18 to TRBJ1-6; D uncertain. Germline V gene lookup returns CDR1 KGHSH and CDR2 LQKENI. The CDR3 has 16 residues. V gave up 2 bases and J gave up 5 bases, with 13 bases separating them. The CDR3 DNA reads as TGTGCCAGCTCACCAGGGCGAGGGATCGATAATTCACCCCTCCACTTT. It translates to CASSPGRGIDNSPLHF. Complete variable domain (other parts from reference TRBV18 and TRBJ1-6): NAGVMQNPRHLVRRRGQEARLRCSPMKGHSHVYWYRQLPEEGLKFMVYLQKENIIDESGMPKERFSAEFPKEGPSILRIQQVVRGDSAAYFCASSPGRGIDNSPLHFGNGTRLTVT.

The table lists this clone with a count of one. V is TRBV7-2 and J is TRBJ1-5, with 7 positions matching TRBD1. V was pared by 10 bases and J by 1 base, with 7 bases of the junction left unmatched. The CDR3 is made up of 14 amino acids. CDR1 and CDR2 (germline): SGHTA, FQGNSA. The CDR3 here is CATSRGSSNQPQHF. The DNA of the CDR3 is TGTGCCACTTCCAGGGGGAGCAGCAATCAGCCCCAGCATTTT.

The chain joins TRBV28 to TRBJ1-1; a weak D match, TRBD1 (5 bases). CDR1 MDHEN and CDR2 SYDVKM come from the germline V gene. The CDR3 spans 15 residues. With 6 bases removed from V and 3 bases from J, the gap between germline ends came to 17 bases. CDR3 DNA sequence: TGTGCCAGCAGCCCCATCGGCCGGGGGGACACTGAAGCTTTCTTT. Translating it yields CASSPIGRGDTEAFF. Combining the CDR3 with reference TRBV28 and TRBJ1-1 gives the whole variable domain DVKVTQSSRYLVKRTGEKVFLECVQDMDHENMFWYRQDPGLGLRLIYFSYDVKMKEKGDIPEGYSVSREKKERFSLILESASTNQTSMYLCASSPIGRGDTEAFFGQGTRLTVV.

The chain carries TRBV5-4 and TRBJ1-4; D gene uncertain. The CDR3 is 13 amino acids. Trimming cost V 2 bases and J 7 bases, with 9 bases left between them. Germline CDR1 reads SGHNT; CDR2 reads YYREEE (reference sequence). The CDR3 DNA sequence: TGTGCCAGCAGCTTTTTTCGGGGTGAAAAACTGTTTTTT. It encodes CASSFFRGEKLFF.

The CDR3 nucleotides are TGTGCCAGCAGCGTAGGGATCGGCGGGGATACGCAGTATTTT. Translated: CASSVGIGGDTQYF. V and J are TRBV9 and TRBJ2-3, with D possibly being TRBD2 (5 bases). CDR3 length equals 14 residues. With 0 bases removed from V and 6 bases from J, the gap between germline ends came to 11 bases. CDR1 is SGDLS, CDR2 YYNGEE, per germline.

This chain joins TRBV18 and TRBJ2-1; 10 bases match TRBD1. The V and J ends lost 3 bases and 1 base, in that order; junction bases with no gene match: 3. The CDR3 length is 16 residues. Germline CDR1 KGHSH, CDR2 LQKENI. The DNA for the CDR3 is TGTGCCAGCTCACCGGGGACAGGGGAGTCCTACAATGAGCAGTTCTTC. Protein: CASSPGTGESYNEQFF.

The CDR3 region is CATPGGGEQFF. CDR3 nucleotides: TGTGCCACCCCGGGCGGGGGAGAGCAGTTCTTC. V is TRBV2 and J is TRBJ2-1; the match to TRBD2 covers 7 bases. J lost 10 bases, V lost 10 bases, and 7 bases had no gene match. Per germline, CDR1 SNHLY and CDR2 FYNNEI. This CDR3 has 11 residues. Full variable domain (missing parts from reference TRBV2 and TRBJ2-1): EPEVTQTPSHQVTQMGQEVILRCVPISNHLYFYWYRQILGQKVEFLVSFYNNEISEKSEIFDDQFSVERPDGSNFTLKIRSTKLEDSAMYFCATPGGGEQFFGPGTRLTVL.

The table lists this clone with a count of one. The rearrangement uses TRBV7-9 and TRBJ2-7, with a possible D match to TRBD2 (6 bases). Per germline, CDR1 SEHNR and CDR2 FQNEAQ (reference sequence). Trimming cost V 8 bases and J 10 bases, with 12 bases left between them. The CDR3 covers 10 residues. The CDR3 DNA sequence: TGTGCCAGCGGGGAGGTCGTTCAGTACTTC. This codes for CASGEVVQYF.

This clone was detected a few times. This chain joins TRBV6-1 and TRBJ2-7; possibly TRBD2 for D (5 bases). The CDR3 runs 15 residues. Germline CDR1 reads MNHNS; CDR2 reads SASEGT. The V gene lost 0 bases and the J gene lost 2 bases, with 11 bases spanning the gap. The CDR3 DNA reads TGTGCCAGCAGTGAAGCCGTGGACTTGCCCTACGAGCAGTACTTC. This sequence encodes CASSEAVDLPYEQYF.

This clone was seen only a few times. The chain carries TRBV7-9 and TRBJ2-7; 7 bases match TRBD1. The CDR3 extends over 14 amino acids. The ends lost 3 bases at V and 4 bases at J; junction bases unmatched: 6. Germline V gene sequence: CDR1 SEHNR, CDR2 FQNEAQ (reference sequence). CDR3 in amino acids: CASSFPGQFYEQYF. The CDR3 nucleotides are TGTGCCAGCAGCTTCCCGGGACAGTTTTACGAGCAGTACTTC. Full variable domain (missing parts from reference TRBV7-9 and TRBJ2-7): DTGVSQNPRHKITKRGQNVTFRCDPISEHNRLYWYRQTLGQGPEFLTYFQNEAQLEKSRLLSDRFSAERPKGSFSTLEIQRTEQGDSAMYLCASSFPGQFYEQYFGPGTRLTVT.

The chain is built from TRBV21-1 and TRBJ1-5; TRBD1 is the table's D call and was not checked against the DNA. TRBV21-1 represents a pseudogene. The CDR3 totals 15 residues. Here the CDR3 reads CASSKVNRGDQPQHF. CDR3 coding DNA: TGTGCCAGCAGCAAAGTGAACAGGGGGGATCAGCCCCAGCATTTT.

The V and J genes are TRBV19 and TRBJ2-1; 9 bases are a match to TRBD2. CDR1 is LNHDA, CDR2 SQIVND, per germline (reference sequence). With V trimmed by 5 bases and J by 10 bases, 12 bases remained unmatched. The CDR3 contains 15 residues. The CDR3 DNA reads as TGTGCCAGTAGTGCACGGACTAGCGCCCGGGGGGAGCAGTTCTTC. Translated, it gives CASSARTSARGEQFF.

This clone was detected only once. V is TRBV5-6 and J is TRBJ1-1; D possibly corresponds to TRBD1 (6 bases). The germline V gene has CDR1 SGHDT and CDR2 YYEEEE. Trimming took off 0 bases at V and 2 bases at J, with 17 bases between the two ends. This CDR3 contains 17 residues. CDR3 DNA: TGTGCCAGCAGCTTGGGGACAGACCTAGAATATAACACTGAAGCTTTCTTT. Its translation: CASSLGTDLEYNTEAFF.

V gene TRBV18 combines with J gene TRBJ1-1; D possibly corresponds to TRBD1 (5 bases). The CDR3 is 14 residues long. Germline V gives CDR1 KGHSH, CDR2 LQKENI. With 2 bases removed from V and 1 base from J, the gap between germline ends came to 8 bases. The CDR3 protein is CASSPETGNTEAFF. The CDR3 nucleotides are TGTGCCAGCTCACCAGAAACAGGGAACACTGAAGCTTTCTTT. Variable domain in full (rest from reference TRBV18 and TRBJ1-1): NAGVMQNPRHLVRRRGQEARLRCSPMKGHSHVYWYRQLPEEGLKFMVYLQKENIIDESGMPKERFSAEFPKEGPSILRIQQVVRGDSAAYFCASSPETGNTEAFFGQGTRLTVV.

This clone has just one count. The chain has TRBV11-2 and TRBJ2-1; 9 nucleotides align to TRBD2. The CDR3 is 18 amino acids. Germline CDR1 is SGHAT and CDR2 is FQNNGV. The ends lost 3 bases at V and 6 bases at J; junction bases unmatched: 15. In nucleotides, the CDR3 is TGTGCCAGCAGCTTCAAACTAGCGGGTATTAATAGAGGCAATGAGCAGTTCTTC. Protein product: CASSFKLAGINRGNEQFF.

V and J are TRBV6-2 or TRBV6-3 and TRBJ2-2; 7 bases map to TRBD1. Trimming took 6 bases from V and 2 from J; bases not matched to a gene: 3. CDR3 length: 14 residues. Germline V lookup: CDR1 MNHEY, CDR2 SVGEGT. Written as DNA, the CDR3 is TGTGCCAGCAGCGACAGGGTAAACACCGGGGAGCTGTTTTTT. Translated: CASSDRVNTGELFF.

This chain joins TRBV25-1 and TRBJ2-2; 9 bases agree with TRBD1. From germline, CDR1 is MGHDK and CDR2 SYGVNS. V gave up 2 bases and J gave up 4 bases; unmatched junction bases: 5. CDR3 size: 16 residues. In DNA, the CDR3 is TGTGCCAGCAGTGAACCCGGGACAGGGACCACCGGGGAGCTGTTTTTT. Translation gives CASSEPGTGTTGELFF.